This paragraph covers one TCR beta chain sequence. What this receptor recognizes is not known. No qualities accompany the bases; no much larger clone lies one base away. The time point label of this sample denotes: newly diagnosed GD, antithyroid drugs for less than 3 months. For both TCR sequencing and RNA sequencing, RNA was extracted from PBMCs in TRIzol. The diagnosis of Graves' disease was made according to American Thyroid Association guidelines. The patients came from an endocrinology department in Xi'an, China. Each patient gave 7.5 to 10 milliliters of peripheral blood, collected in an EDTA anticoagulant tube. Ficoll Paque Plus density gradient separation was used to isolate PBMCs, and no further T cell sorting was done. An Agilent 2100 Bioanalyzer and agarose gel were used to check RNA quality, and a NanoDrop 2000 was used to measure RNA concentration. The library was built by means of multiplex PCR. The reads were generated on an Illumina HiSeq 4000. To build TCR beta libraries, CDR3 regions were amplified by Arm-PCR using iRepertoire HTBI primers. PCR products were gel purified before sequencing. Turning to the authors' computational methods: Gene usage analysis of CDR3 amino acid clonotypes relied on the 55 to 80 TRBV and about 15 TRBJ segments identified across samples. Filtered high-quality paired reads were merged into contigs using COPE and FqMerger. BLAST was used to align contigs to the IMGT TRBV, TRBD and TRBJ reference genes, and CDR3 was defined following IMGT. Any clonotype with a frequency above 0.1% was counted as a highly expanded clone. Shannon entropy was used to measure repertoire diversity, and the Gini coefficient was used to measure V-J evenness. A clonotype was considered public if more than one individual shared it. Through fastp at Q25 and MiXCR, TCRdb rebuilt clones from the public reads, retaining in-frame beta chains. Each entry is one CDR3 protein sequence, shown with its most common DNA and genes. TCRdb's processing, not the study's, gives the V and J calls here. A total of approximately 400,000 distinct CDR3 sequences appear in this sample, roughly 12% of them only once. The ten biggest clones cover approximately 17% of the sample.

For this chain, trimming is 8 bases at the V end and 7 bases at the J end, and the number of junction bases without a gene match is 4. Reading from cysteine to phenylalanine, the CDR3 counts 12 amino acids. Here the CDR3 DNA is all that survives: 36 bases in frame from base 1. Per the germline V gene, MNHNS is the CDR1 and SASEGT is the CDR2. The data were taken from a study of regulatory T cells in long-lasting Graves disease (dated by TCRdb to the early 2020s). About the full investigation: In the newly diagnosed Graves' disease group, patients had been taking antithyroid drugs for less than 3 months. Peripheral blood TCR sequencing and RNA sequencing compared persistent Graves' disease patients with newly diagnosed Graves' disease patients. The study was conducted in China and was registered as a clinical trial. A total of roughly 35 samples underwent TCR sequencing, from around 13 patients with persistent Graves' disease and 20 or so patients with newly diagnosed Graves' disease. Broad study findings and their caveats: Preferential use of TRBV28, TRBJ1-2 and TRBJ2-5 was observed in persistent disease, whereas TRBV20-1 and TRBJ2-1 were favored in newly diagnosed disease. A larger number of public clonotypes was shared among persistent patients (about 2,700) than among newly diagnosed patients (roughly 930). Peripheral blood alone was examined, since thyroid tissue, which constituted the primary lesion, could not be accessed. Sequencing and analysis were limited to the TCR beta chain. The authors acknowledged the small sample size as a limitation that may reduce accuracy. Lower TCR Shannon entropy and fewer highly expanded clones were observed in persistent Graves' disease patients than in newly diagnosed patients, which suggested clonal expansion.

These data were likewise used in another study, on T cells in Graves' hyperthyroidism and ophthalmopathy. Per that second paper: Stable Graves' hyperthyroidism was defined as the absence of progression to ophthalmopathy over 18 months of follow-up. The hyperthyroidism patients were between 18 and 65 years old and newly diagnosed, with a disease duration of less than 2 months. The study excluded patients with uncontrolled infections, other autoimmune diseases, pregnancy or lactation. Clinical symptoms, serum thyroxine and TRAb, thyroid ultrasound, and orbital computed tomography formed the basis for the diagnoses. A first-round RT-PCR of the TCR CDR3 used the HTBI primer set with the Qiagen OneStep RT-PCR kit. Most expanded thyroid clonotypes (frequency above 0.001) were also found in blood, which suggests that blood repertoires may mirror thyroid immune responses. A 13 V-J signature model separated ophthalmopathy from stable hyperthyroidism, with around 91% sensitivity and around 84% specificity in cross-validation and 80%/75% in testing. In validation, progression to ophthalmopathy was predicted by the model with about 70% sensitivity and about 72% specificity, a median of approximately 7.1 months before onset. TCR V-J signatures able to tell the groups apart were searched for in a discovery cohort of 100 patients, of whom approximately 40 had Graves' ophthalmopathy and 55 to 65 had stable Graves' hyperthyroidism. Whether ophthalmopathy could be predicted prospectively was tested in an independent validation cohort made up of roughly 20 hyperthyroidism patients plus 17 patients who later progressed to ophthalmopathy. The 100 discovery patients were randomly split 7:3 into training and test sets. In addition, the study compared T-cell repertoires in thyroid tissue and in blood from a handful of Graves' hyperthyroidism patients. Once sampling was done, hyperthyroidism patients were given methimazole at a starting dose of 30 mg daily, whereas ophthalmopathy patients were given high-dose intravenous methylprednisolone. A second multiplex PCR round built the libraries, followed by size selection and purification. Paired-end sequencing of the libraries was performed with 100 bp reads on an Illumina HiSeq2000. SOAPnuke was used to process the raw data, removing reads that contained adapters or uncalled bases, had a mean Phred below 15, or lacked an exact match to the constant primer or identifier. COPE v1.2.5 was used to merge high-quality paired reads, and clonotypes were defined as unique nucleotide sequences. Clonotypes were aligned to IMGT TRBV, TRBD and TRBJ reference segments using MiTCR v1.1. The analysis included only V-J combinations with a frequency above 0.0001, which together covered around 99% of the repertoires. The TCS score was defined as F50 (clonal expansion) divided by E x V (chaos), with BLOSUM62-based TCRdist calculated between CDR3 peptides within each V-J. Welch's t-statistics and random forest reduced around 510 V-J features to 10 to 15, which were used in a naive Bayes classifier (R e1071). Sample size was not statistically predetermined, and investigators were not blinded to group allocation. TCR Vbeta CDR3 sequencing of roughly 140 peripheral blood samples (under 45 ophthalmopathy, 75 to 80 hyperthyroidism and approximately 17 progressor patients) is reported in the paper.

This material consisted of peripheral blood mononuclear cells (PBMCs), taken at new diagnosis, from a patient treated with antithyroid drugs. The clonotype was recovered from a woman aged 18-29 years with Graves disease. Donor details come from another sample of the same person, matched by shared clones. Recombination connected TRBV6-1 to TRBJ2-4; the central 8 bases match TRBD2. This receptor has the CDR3 CASSLAGNIQYF. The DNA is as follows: TGTGCCAGCTCCTTAGCGGGGAACATTCAGTACTTC.